This T cell receptor beta chain was recorded in a study of cytomegalovirus exposure and HLA in healthy donors. Overall study results and limits: Certain indistinguishable V segments, among them TRBV6-2 and TRBV6-3, were excluded.

Comments on this clone: The target antigen is unknown.

V lost 4 bases, J lost 7 bases, and 14 bases lay in between. This CDR3 has 14 residues. CDR1 is ENHRY, CDR2 SYGVKD, per germline. The PCR used 60 Vbeta and 13 Jbeta primers. The data were produced by immunoSEQ multiplex PCR, yet TCRdb's version contains in-frame clones alone and is incomplete. The listing records around 150,000 clones. The sequence derives from a man between 35 and 55 years old in good health and CMV-seronegative. The chain links TRBV10-3 to TRBJ2-1, with a possible D match to TRBD2 (7 bases). Material for sequencing was PBMCs. The CDR3 DNA reads TGTGCCATCAGTGTTGGGGGGGGGCCAAATGAGCAGTTCTTC. It encodes CAISVGGGPNEQFF.